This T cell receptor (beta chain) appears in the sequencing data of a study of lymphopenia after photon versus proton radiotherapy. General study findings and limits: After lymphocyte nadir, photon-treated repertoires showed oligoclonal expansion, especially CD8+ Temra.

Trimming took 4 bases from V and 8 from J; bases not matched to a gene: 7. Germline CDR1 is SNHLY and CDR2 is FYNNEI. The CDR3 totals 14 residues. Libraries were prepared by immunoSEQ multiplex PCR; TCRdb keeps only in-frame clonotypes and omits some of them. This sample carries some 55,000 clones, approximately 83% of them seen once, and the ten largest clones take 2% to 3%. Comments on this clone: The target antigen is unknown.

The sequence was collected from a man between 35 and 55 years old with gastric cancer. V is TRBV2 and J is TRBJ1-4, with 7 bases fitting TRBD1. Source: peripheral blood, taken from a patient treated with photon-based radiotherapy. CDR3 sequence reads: CASSVGTGAEKLFF. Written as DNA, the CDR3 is TGTGCCAGCAGTGTCGGCACAGGGGCGGAAAAACTGTTTTTT.